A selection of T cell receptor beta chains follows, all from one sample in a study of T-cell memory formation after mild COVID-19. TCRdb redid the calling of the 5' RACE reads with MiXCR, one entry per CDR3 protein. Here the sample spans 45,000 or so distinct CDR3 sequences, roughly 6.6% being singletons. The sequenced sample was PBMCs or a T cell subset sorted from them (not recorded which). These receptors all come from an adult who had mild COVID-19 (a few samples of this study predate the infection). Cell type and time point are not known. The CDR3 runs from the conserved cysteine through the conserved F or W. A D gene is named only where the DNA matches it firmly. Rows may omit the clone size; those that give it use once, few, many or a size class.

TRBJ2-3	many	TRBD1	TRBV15	TGTGCCACCAACCTACAGGGGGCTGCCACAGATACGCAGTATTTT	CATNLQGAATDTQYF
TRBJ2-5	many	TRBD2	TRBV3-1	TGTGCCAGCAGCCTTAGCGGGGTCCAAGAGACCCAGTACTTC	CASSLSGVQETQYF
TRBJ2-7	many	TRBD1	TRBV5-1	TGCGCCAGCAGCGAGGACAGGGAAACGTTCTTCGAGCAGTACTTC	CASSEDRETFFEQYF
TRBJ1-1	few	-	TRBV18	TGTGCCAGCTCACCCCAGGGGCGGACTGAAGCTTTCTTT	CASSPQGRTEAFF
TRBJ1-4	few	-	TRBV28	TGTGCCAGCAGTTTAGGTGTGAGCGGGTTAAATGAAAAACTGTTTTTT	CASSLGVSGLNEKLFF
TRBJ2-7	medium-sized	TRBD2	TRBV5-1	TGCGCCAGCAGCTTGGGCACCGGGACTACCCTCGAGCAGTACTTC	CASSLGTGTTLEQYF
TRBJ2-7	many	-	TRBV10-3	TGTGCCATCAGTGAGCAGGGAGGCGGTAGCTCCTACGAGCAGTACTTC	CAISEQGGGSSYEQYF
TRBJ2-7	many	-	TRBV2	TGTGCCAGCAGTTTAGCGGAGACTTACGAGCAGTACTTC	CASSLAETYEQYF
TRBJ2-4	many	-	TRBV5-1	TGCGCCAGCAGCTTGGTAGGGGCCCAAAACATTCAGTACTTC	CASSLVGAQNIQYF
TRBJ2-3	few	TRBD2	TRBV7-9	TGTGCCAGCAGCTCTACCCCATATTCGCGCGCGGGAGAGGATACGCAGTATTTT	CASSSTPYSRAGEDTQYF
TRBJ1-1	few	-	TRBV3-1	TGTGCCAGCAGCCAAACAGGGCTAAACACTGAAGCTTTCTTT	CASSQTGLNTEAFF
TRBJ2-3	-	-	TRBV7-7	TGTGCTAGCAGCAAAGGGACGGACCGCACAGATACGCAGTATTTT	CASSKGTDRTDTQYF
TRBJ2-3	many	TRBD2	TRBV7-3	TGTGCCAGCAGCGGACTAGCGGGGGGTAGCACAGATACGCAGTATTTT	CASSGLAGGSTDTQYF
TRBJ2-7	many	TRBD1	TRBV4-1	TGCGCCAGCAGCCCTCAATCTACCCGGGACAGGCATACCTACGAGCAGTACTTC	CASSPQSTRDRHTYEQYF
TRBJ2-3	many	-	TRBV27	TGTGCCAGCAGTTCCAGGGTTCCGGATACGCAGTATTTT	CASSSRVPDTQYF
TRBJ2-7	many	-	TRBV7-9	TGTGCCAGCAGCTTAGCGGGGTTCTCCTACGAGCAGTACTTC	CASSLAGFSYEQYF
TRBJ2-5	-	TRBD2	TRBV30	TGTGCCTCAAGACTAGCGGGAGCCTCCCAAGAGACCCAGTACTTC	CASRLAGASQETQYF
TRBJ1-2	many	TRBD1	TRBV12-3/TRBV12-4	TGTGCCAGCAGTTTGGGACAGGGGGTTGGCTACACCTTC	CASSLGQGVGYTF
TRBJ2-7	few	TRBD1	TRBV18	TGTGCCAGCTCACCCCCGGGACAGGGAGGCTACGAGCAGTACTTC	CASSPPGQGGYEQYF
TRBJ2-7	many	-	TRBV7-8	TGTGCCAGCAGCTTAGTAAGAGACTGTGAATTC	CASSLVRDCEF
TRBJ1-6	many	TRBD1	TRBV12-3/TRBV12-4	TGTGCCAGCAGCCGACACCGGGACAGGGAAAATTCACCCCTCCACTTT	CASSRHRDRENSPLHF
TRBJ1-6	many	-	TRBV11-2	TGTGCCAGCAGCTTAGGTCGCTCTGTACGACGCGGGAGTTCACCCCTCCACTTT	CASSLGRSVRRGSSPLHF
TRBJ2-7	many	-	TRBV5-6	TGTGCCAGCAGCTTGCCAGGCAGGTACGAGCAGTACTTC	CASSLPGRYEQYF
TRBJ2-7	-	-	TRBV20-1	TGCAGTGTCAAGGGTGGGACCTACGAGCAGTACTTC	CSVKGGTYEQYF
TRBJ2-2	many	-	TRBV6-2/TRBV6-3	TGTGCCAGCAGGACTTTCTTGGAGCTGTTTTTT	CASRTFLELFF
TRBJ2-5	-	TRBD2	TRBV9	TGTGCCAGCAGCGCCCAGCGGGGGGAAGAGACCCAGTACTTC	CASSAQRGEETQYF
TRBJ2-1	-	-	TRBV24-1	TGTGCCACCAGTGATCCCTCGGACCGGGTAGAGAATGAGCAGTTCTTC	CATSDPSDRVENEQFF
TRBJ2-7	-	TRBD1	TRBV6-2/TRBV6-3	TGTGCCAGCAGGCCCCGCGGGACAGGCCGTGCCGAGCAGTACTTC	CASRPRGTGRAEQYF